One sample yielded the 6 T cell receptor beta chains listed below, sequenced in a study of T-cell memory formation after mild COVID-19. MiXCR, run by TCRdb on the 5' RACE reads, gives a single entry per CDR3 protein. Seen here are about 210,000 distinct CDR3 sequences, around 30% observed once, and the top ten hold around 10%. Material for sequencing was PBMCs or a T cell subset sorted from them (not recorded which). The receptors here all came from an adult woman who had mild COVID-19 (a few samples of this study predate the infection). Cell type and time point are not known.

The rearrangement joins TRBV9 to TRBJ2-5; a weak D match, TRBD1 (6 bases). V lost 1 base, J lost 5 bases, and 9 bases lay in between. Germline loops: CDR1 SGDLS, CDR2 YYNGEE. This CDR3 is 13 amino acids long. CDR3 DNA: TGTGCCAGCAGCGTATCTGGGGGCGAGACCCAGTACTTC. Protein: CASSVSGGETQYF.

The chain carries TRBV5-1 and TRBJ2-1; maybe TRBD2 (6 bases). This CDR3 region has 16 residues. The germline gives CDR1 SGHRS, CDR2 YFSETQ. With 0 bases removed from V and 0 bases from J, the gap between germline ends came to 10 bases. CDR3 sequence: CASSLVLGSSYNEQFF. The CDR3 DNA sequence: TGCGCCAGCAGCTTGGTTCTCGGGAGCTCCTACAATGAGCAGTTCTTC.

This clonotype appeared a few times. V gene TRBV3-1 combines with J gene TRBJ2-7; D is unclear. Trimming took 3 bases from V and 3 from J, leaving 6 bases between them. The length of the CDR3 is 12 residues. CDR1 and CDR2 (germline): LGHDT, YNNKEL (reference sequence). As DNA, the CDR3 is TGTGCCAGCAGCCAGGTGAACTACGAGCAGTACTTC. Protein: CASSQVNYEQYF.

This CDR3 reads CASSPTGGYTGELFF. The CDR3 DNA reads as TGTGCCAGCAGCCCTACCGGGGGGTACACCGGGGAGCTGTTTTTT. The V gene is TRBV13, the J gene TRBJ2-2; TRBD2 matches 7 bases. V dropped 5 bases and J dropped 3; count of bases not matched to a gene: 6. CDR3 length: 15 residues. In germline, CDR1 is PRHDT, CDR2 FYEKMQ (reference sequence).

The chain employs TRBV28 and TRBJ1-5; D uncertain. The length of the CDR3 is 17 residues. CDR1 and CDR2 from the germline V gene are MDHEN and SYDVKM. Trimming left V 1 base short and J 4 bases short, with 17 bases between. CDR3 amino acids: CASSLFGQVVQNQPQHF. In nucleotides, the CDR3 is TGTGCCAGCAGTTTATTCGGGCAGGTGGTCCAAAATCAGCCCCAGCATTTT.

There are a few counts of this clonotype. The CDR3 sequence: CASSLGTASGLKQFF. The CDR3 DNA sequence: TGTGCCAGCAGCTTAGGAACGGCTAGCGGTCTTAAACAGTTCTTC. This chain joins TRBV11-1 and TRBJ2-1; TRBD2 matches at 7 bases. Germline assignment: CDR1 SGHAT and CDR2 FQDESV (reference sequence). The CDR3 loop spans 15 amino acids. The V gene end was trimmed by 1 base and the J gene end by 13 bases; junction bases not matched to a gene: 13.